This T cell receptor (beta chain) was recovered during a study of cytomegalovirus exposure and HLA in healthy donors. Turning to this clone: Its antigen is not known.

Germline assignment: CDR1 MDHEN and CDR2 SYDVKM. The CDR3 contains 15 residues. The V end lost 5 bases, the J end lost 8 bases, and 16 bases lay between the germline ends. General study points: Sequencing depth across donors, presence/absence analyses assumed, was roughly uniform. Most of the CMV-associated TCR beta chains (in a later analysis) appeared to be HLA-restricted.

The PCR used 60 Vbeta and 13 Jbeta primers. Here immunoSEQ multiplex PCR was the method, and the copy in TCRdb shows in-frame clones only, minus some. The sample yields some 90,000 clones, 82% seen once. Likely unrecorded immune exposures existed in these nominally healthy donors. Sequenced input: PBMCs. The V gene is TRBV28, the J gene TRBJ1-6; TRBD1 might be the D (6 bases). The clonotype was recovered from a man aged 50 or older in good health and CMV-seronegative. The DNA for the CDR3 is TGTGCCAGCAGTCGAGACAGGCCTTCAGATTCACCCCTCCACTTT. It is translated as CASSRDRPSDSPLHF.